Listed below are T cell receptor beta chains from one sample, sequenced in a study of CD8 T cells in ankylosing spondylitis. TCRdb ran MiXCR on the 5' RACE reads and lists one entry per CDR3 protein. The sample gives about 270,000 distinct CDR3 sequences, around 32% of which show up once; about 4.2% is in the top ten. Sequencing input: blood, either unsorted or a sorted T cell fraction (not recorded which). The source of these receptors is a male donor with ankylosing spondylitis or in good health (not recorded which). The CDR3 runs from the conserved cysteine through the conserved F or W. The D gene is left open where the match is weak. Clone size, where shown, is once, few, many, or a class for clones that have expanded.

D gene	V gene	clone size	J gene	CDR3 length	CDR3 DNA	CDR3 protein
TRBD1	TRBV29-1	few	TRBJ2-7	17	TGCAGCGTTGCCGGGACAGGGGAGGGTTTAGCGTTCTACGAGCAGTACTTC	CSVAGTGEGLAFYEQYF
.	TRBV12-3/TRBV12-4	.	TRBJ2-2	12	TGTGCCAGCGGGACTCCAGCCGGGGAGCTGTTTTTT	CASGTPAGELFF
.	TRBV20-1	few	TRBJ2-7	13	TGCAGTGCTACACCGGGACTTGAGGGGGAGCAGTACTTC	CSATPGLEGEQYF
TRBD1	TRBV7-9	.	TRBJ2-7	16	TGTGCCAGCAGCTTAGCGATTGGACAGGGGGCCTACGAGCAGTACTTC	CASSLAIGQGAYEQYF
.	TRBV20-1	few	TRBJ2-5	10	TGCAGTGCTTACCAAGAGACCCAGTACTTC	CSAYQETQYF
.	TRBV7-2	.	TRBJ1-5	15	TGTGCCAGCAGCTTAGTGGGAGGGGGTGATCAGCCCCAGCATTTT	CASSLVGGGDQPQHF
.	TRBV19	.	TRBJ2-7	12	TGTGCCTTTTACCCGACAATCTACGAGCAGTACTTC	CAFYPTIYEQYF
.	TRBV20-1	few	TRBJ2-3	15	TGCAGTGCTAGAGGAGGGCCCAGAGCCACAGATACGCAGTATTTT	CSARGGPRATDTQYF
.	TRBV29-1	few	TRBJ2-5	12	TGCAGCGCCCCGGCGGGGTTAGAGACCCAGTACTTC	CSAPAGLETQYF
TRBD1	TRBV4-1	.	TRBJ1-2	15	TGCGCCAGCAGCCAGGCGTGGACAGGGGACGATGGCTACACCTTC	CASSQAWTGDDGYTF
TRBD1	TRBV7-8	few	TRBJ1-5	20	TGTGCCAGCAGCTTACCCATGGGGACAGGGCGGCGATTGCTCGATCAGCCCCAGCATTTT	CASSLPMGTGRRLLDQPQHF
TRBD2	TRBV20-1	few	TRBJ2-7	15	TGCAGTGCTAGCCCGCCGACTAGCGGCCCCTACGAGCAGTACTTC	CSASPPTSGPYEQYF
.	TRBV5-1	.	TRBJ1-2	14	TGCGCCAGCAGCTCGACAGGAGATAACTATGGCTACACCTTC	CASSSTGDNYGYTF
.	TRBV20-1	.	TRBJ2-1	12	TGCAGTCCAATGCAGGGCACCTACGAGCAGTTCTTC	CSPMQGTYEQFF
.	TRBV5-5	many	TRBJ2-1	15	TGTGCCAGTGGTCTTGCCCCAACCTCCTACAATGAGCAGTTCTTC	CASGLAPTSYNEQFF
TRBD1	TRBV7-3	few	TRBJ2-7	15	TGTGCCAGCAGCTTCTCCGGGACAGGGGTCCACGAGCAGTACTTC	CASSFSGTGVHEQYF
.	TRBV20-1	.	TRBJ1-1	11	TGCAGTGCTAGAGAGCGAGCTGAAGCTTTCTTT	CSARERAEAFF
.	TRBV7-2	.	TRBJ2-5	12	TGTGCCAGCAGCCGATTTAGAGAGACCCAGTACTTC	CASSRFRETQYF
.	TRBV10-3	few	TRBJ1-1	13	TGTGCCATCAGGGACGGCCCACGGGGTGAAGCTTTCTTT	CAIRDGPRGEAFF
.	TRBV6-1	few	TRBJ2-7	14	TGTGCCAGCAGCGAACCAAAGGGCAGGCACGAGCAGTACTTC	CASSEPKGRHEQYF
.	TRBV5-1	.	TRBJ1-1	13	TGCCCCAGCTATGGACAGCTGAACACTGAAGCTTTCTTT	CPSYGQLNTEAFF
.	TRBV11-1	few	TRBJ2-5	13	TGTGCCAGCAGCTTGGTACCAGGAGAGACCCAGTACTTC	CASSLVPGETQYF
.	TRBV9	.	TRBJ1-5	16	TGTGCCAGCAGCGTTTGGAGGACGGATAGCAATCAGCCCCAGCATTTT	CASSVWRTDSNQPQHF
TRBD1	TRBV4-2	few	TRBJ2-1	14	TGTGCCAGCAGCCATCCAGGGGGCCCCAATGAGCAGTTCTTC	CASSHPGGPNEQFF
.	TRBV5-1	once	TRBJ2-3	16	TGCGCCAGCAGCTTGGACAGCCTCGTAAGCACAGATACGCAGTATTTT	CASSLDSLVSTDTQYF
.	TRBV12-3/TRBV12-4	many	TRBJ1-6	13	TGTGCCAGCACCCTGGGACGGAACTCACCCCTCCACTTT	CASTLGRNSPLHF
.	TRBV15	few	TRBJ2-1	17	TGTGCCACCAGCAGAAGACGAGGGGCCAGCTCCTACAATGAGCAGTTCTTC	CATSRRRGASSYNEQFF
.	TRBV20-1	.	TRBJ1-2	18	TGCAGTGCTAGAGCCCCCGGTGCCAGGGCGAGGGGGGACTATGGCTACACCTTC	CSARAPGARARGDYGYTF
.	TRBV20-1	.	TRBJ1-2	19	TGCAGTGCTAGAGTTGTGGGGTTAGGTCCACTCCAGACGAAGAATGGCTACACCTTC	CSARVVGLGPLQTKNGYTF
.	TRBV12-3/TRBV12-4	.	TRBJ2-3	12	TGTGCCAGCAGGAGCACGACAGATACGCAGTATTTT	CASRSTTDTQYF
TRBD2	TRBV6-4	.	TRBJ2-7	10	TGTGCCGCGGGAGACGACGAGCAGTACTTC	CAAGDDEQYF
.	TRBV9	few	TRBJ2-7	14	TGTGCCAGCAGCCCCCGGGACTCCATCTACGAGCAGTACTTC	CASSPRDSIYEQYF
.	TRBV3-1	.	TRBJ1-1	14	TGTGCCAGCAGCCAACGAGCGGGCTCCGTGGAAGCTTTCTTT	CASSQRAGSVEAFF
.	TRBV3-1	.	TRBJ2-5	16	TGTGCCAGCAGCCAAGATCGATTGGGGAGCCAAGAGACCCAGTACTTC	CASSQDRLGSQETQYF
.	TRBV20-1	few	TRBJ1-4	14	TGCAGTGCTCGCGACATTGCAACTAATGAAAAACTGTTTTTT	CSARDIATNEKLFF
TRBD2	TRBV20-1	medium-sized	TRBJ2-3	15	TGCAGTGCTAGGGGCGGCGGGGGGGCAGCAGATACGCAGTATTTT	CSARGGGGAADTQYF
.	TRBV12-3/TRBV12-4	.	TRBJ2-1	14	TGTGCCAGCAGTTTAGGTCCGGGCGACAATGAGCAGTTCTTC	CASSLGPGDNEQFF
TRBD2	TRBV6-1	.	TRBJ2-3	15	TGTGCCAGCAGCGCGACTAGCGGGGGGGCGGATACGCAGTATTTT	CASSATSGGADTQYF
.	TRBV28	few	TRBJ1-2	14	TGTGCCAGCAGTCCACCCGAGGGGAGGGGCGGCTACACCTTC	CASSPPEGRGGYTF
TRBD2	TRBV20-1	few	TRBJ2-5	15	TGCAGTGCTAGAGACCAGCGGGGCTACATAGAGACCCAGTACTTC	CSARDQRGYIETQYF
.	TRBV5-1	few	TRBJ2-5	14	TGCGCCAGCAGCTTTTGGGGGTACCAAGAGACCCAGTACTTC	CASSFWGYQETQYF
.	TRBV7-3	.	TRBJ2-3	15	TGTGCCAGCAGCTTGGCGGCAGGCCTCGCAGATACGCAGTATTTT	CASSLAAGLADTQYF
TRBD2	TRBV20-1	.	TRBJ2-2	15	TGCAGTGCTAGAGCGGGGGGGGAGAACACCGGGGAGCTGTTTTTT	CSARAGGENTGELFF
.	TRBV5-6	few	TRBJ2-3	14	TGTGCCAGCAGCTTGGGTCGGGGGGCGGATACGCAGTATTTT	CASSLGRGADTQYF
.	TRBV20-1	few	TRBJ1-1	15	TGCAGTGCTATCCATGGCGGGGACCCGAACACTGAAGCTTTCTTT	CSAIHGGDPNTEAFF
TRBD1	TRBV12-3/TRBV12-4	.	TRBJ1-5	14	TGTGCCAGCAGTTCAGGGACAGGCAATCAGCCCCAGCATTTT	CASSSGTGNQPQHF
TRBD1	TRBV20-1	many	TRBJ2-1	13	TGCAGTGCCCTGACAGGGATGATCAATGAGCAGTTCTTC	CSALTGMINEQFF
TRBD1	TRBV28	few	TRBJ2-2	16	TGTGCCAGCAGTTTCCCAGGGGGCCTGGGAACCGGGGAGCTGTTTTTT	CASSFPGGLGTGELFF
.	TRBV15	.	TRBJ1-2	15	TGTGCCACCAGCAGAGATATGGGGACCAACTATGGCTACACCTTC	CATSRDMGTNYGYTF
.	TRBV20-1	few	TRBJ1-2	12	TGCAGTGCCCCTCCACAGGGCGGTGGCTACACCTTC	CSAPPQGGGYTF
.	TRBV10-2	few	TRBJ2-7	14	TGCGCCAGCAGTGTGTCGCTAATCGGCTACGAGCAGTACTTC	CASSVSLIGYEQYF